The subject of this entry is one T cell receptor beta chain. No antigen is known for it. Different DNA sequences within this sample yield the same CDR3. Germline CDR1 and CDR2: KGHSH and LQKENI. The germline V and J ends were trimmed by 3 bases and 0 bases, with 8 bases remaining between them. CDR3 length: 15 residues. Donors comprised only Caucasian adults living in Nashville, Tennessee. Sequencing used immunoSEQ multiplex PCR; TCRdb keeps in-frame clones, though not all of them. The table has some 2,000,000 clones, 95% seen once. The data derive from a study of shared clonotypes between healthy human individuals. Study details: Aged 18 to 49, the donors were a couple of women and a few men.

General study results and limits: Shared clonotypes: about 5.3% naive CD4, around 3.4% naive CD8, 2.3% memory CD4, roughly 0.4% memory CD8.

Sequencing was done on a sample of naive CD4+ T cells sorted from blood. Subset described: CD45RA+ positively selected. This chain connects TRBV18 to TRBJ2-2; D ambiguous. The clonotype was recovered from a man younger than 30 in good health. Here the CDR3 DNA reads TGTGCCAGCTCACCCCCAGGTTCGAACACCGGGGAGCTGTTTTTT. This gives the protein CASSPPGSNTGELFF.